Below, 19 T cell receptor beta chains from the same sample are listed, as sequenced in a study of vaccination and CD4 T cells after COVID-19. The Oncomine TCR Beta short-read assay generated sequence data from the DNA of cultured CD4+ T cells. TCRdb itself ran the PCR reads through MiXCR, one entry per CDR3 protein. The sample holds some 21,000 distinct CDR3 sequences, about 38% seen once. These receptors have no known antigen. Treatment reported: approximately nine-day PBMC culture with coronavirus spike peptide pools or control peptides (ViraFEST assay). The source material was CD4+ T cells from blood, cultured in vitro, sampled before SARS-CoV-2 vaccination. Receptor source: a human donor who had recovered from COVID-19.

As DNA, the CDR3 is TGTGCCTCAAACAGGGAAACCGGGGAGCTGTTTTTT. Its translation is CASNRETGELFF. V is TRBV30 and J is TRBJ2-2; D possibly corresponds to TRBD1 (6 bases). Germline V lookup: CDR1 GTSNPN, CDR2 SVGIG (reference sequence). This CDR3 has 12 residues. The V end lost 7 bases, the J end lost 5 bases, and 11 bases lay between the germline ends.

V and J are TRBV6-1 and TRBJ2-7; TRBD2 is a possible D gene (6 bases). V lost 6 bases and J 1 base, leaving 19 bases between the germline ends. The germline V gene encodes CDR1 MNHNS and CDR2 SASEGT. The CDR3 has 16 amino acids. CDR3 amino acids: CASRGLAGPLSYEQYF. CDR3 in DNA: TGTGCCAGCAGGGGCCTTGCGGGACCCCTGTCCTACGAGCAGTACTTC.

The sample holds a few counts of this clonotype. The chain is built from TRBV6-2 or TRBV6-3 and TRBJ1-5; D perhaps matches TRBD1 (6 bases). The germline V gene encodes CDR1 MNHEY and CDR2 SVGEGT. This CDR3 spans 16 amino acids. The ends were cut back, 2 bases at V and 7 bases at J, with 18 bases in the middle. CDR3 coding DNA: TGTGCCAGCAGTTACACAACTACAGGGAGCGGGCAGCCCCAGCATTTT. It translates to CASSYTTTGSGQPQHF.

The V and J genes are TRBV7-9 and TRBJ1-1, with D maybe TRBD1 (6 bases). The CDR3 extends over 16 amino acids. From germline, CDR1 is SEHNR and CDR2 FQNEAQ (reference sequence). The V gene lost 5 bases and the J gene lost 1 base, with 17 bases spanning the gap. CDR3 in amino acids: CASSPRTEVTNTEAFF. As DNA, the CDR3 is TGTGCCAGCAGCCCAAGGACAGAAGTCACGAACACTGAAGCTTTCTTT. The full variable domain, with the rest looked up from reference TRBV7-9 and TRBJ1-1, is DTGVSQNPRHKITKRGQNVTFRCDPISEHNRLYWYRQTLGQGPEFLTYFQNEAQLEKSRLLSDRFSAERPKGSFSTLEIQRTEQGDSAMYLCASSPRTEVTNTEAFFGQGTRLTVV.

The J gene is TRBJ2-3, the V gene TRBV7-2; maybe TRBD2 (6 bases). Trimming pared 7 bases from V and 2 bases from J, leaving 19 bases between. Per the germline V gene, CDR1 is SGHTA and CDR2 is FQGNSA. The length of the CDR3 is 16 residues. The CDR3 is CASTNDGGTPTDTQYF. CDR3 coding DNA: TGTGCCAGCACTAACGACGGCGGGACCCCCACAGATACGCAGTATTTT.

This rearrangement joins TRBV6-1 to TRBJ2-3; D is unresolved. CDR1 is MNHNS, CDR2 SASEGT, per germline. The CDR3 length is 13 residues. Trimming removed 1 base at V and 1 base at J, with 3 bases between. The CDR3 nucleotides are TGTGCCAGCAGTGAAGAGGGCACAGATACGCAGTATTTT. This translates into CASSEEGTDTQYF.

The gene calls are TRBV6-1 and TRBJ1-6, with 7 bases identical to TRBD1. Germline values: CDR1 MNHNS, CDR2 SASEGT. With V trimmed by 3 bases and J by 4 bases, 6 bases remained unmatched. This CDR3 has 16 amino acids. CDR3 loop: CASSETGTVYNSPLHF. The CDR3, as DNA: TGTGCCAGCAGTGAGACCGGGACAGTATATAATTCACCCCTCCACTTT.

The chain combines TRBV11-3 with TRBJ2-3; D unresolved. The CDR3 is 13 amino acids. Trimming removed 5 bases at V and 7 bases at J, with 13 bases between. Germline loops: CDR1 SGHNT, CDR2 YENEEA. The chain's CDR3 is CASSPNPLNTQYF. In nucleotides, the CDR3 is TGTGCCAGCAGCCCGAATCCGCTGAATACGCAGTATTTT.

The chain recombines TRBV20-1 with TRBJ2-1; TRBD2 matches 7 bases. CDR1 and CDR2 (germline): DFQATT, SNEGSKA (reference sequence). The CDR3 has 13 amino acids. J was trimmed by 3 bases and V by 1 base; bases with no gene match: 0. The CDR3 sequence: CSARAGGYNEQFF. As DNA, the CDR3 is TGCAGTGCTAGAGCGGGGGGCTACAATGAGCAGTTCTTC.

This sequence joins TRBV20-1 and TRBJ2-1, with TRBD1 matching 11 bases. V trimming: 0 bases; J trimming: 7 bases; junction bases outside the gene matches: 11. Germline-derived CDR1 and CDR2 are DFQATT and SNEGSKA (reference sequence). This CDR3 contains 17 residues. The CDR3: CSARESLGQGALNEQFF. DNA for the CDR3: TGCAGTGCTAGAGAGTCATTAGGACAGGGGGCTTTGAATGAGCAGTTCTTC.

Only a few counts were recorded for this clonotype. The chain couples TRBV3-1 to TRBJ2-7; unclear D gene. V was cut by 3 bases and J by 3 bases, with 6 bases left in between. CDR3 length: 12 amino acids. Germline assignment: CDR1 LGHDT and CDR2 YNNKEL (reference sequence). CDR3 in amino acids: CASSQNSYEQYF. The CDR3 DNA reads as TGTGCCAGCAGCCAGAACAGCTACGAGCAGTACTTC.

The chain combines TRBV19 with TRBJ1-3; weak D call: TRBD1 (5 bases). V was trimmed by 5 bases and J by 3 bases, leaving 17 bases between them. Germline CDR1 and CDR2: LNHDA and SQIVND (reference sequence). The CDR3 sequence is 16 residues long. CDR3 in amino acids: CASSPHGGGRGNTIYF. CDR3 bases: TGTGCCAGTAGTCCGCACGGTGGGGGACGTGGAAACACCATATATTTT.

The CDR3 loop is CASRGGLAGIYEQFF. The CDR3 region has the DNA TGTGCCAGCAGGGGGGGACTAGCGGGAATCTATGAGCAGTTCTTC. The chain joins TRBV6-1 to TRBJ2-1; 13 positions match TRBD2. The CDR3 extends over 15 amino acids. V lost 6 bases, J lost 8 bases, and 7 bases stayed unmatched. Germline CDR1 and CDR2: MNHNS and SASEGT.

This chain uses TRBV12-3 or TRBV12-4 with TRBJ2-1; TRBD2 aligns across 9 bases. After removal of 5 bases from V and 8 bases from J, the junction contained 4 bases not matched to a gene. This CDR3 is built from 13 residues. The DNA of the CDR3 is TGTGCCAGCAGTCCCTTAGCGGGAGATGAGCAGTTCTTC. It encodes CASSPLAGDEQFF.

There are a few counts of this clonotype. This rearrangement joins TRBV6-5 to TRBJ1-5; D may be TRBD1 (5 bases). CDR1 MNHEY and CDR2 SVGAGI come from the germline V gene. Trimming pared 3 bases from V and 6 bases from J, leaving 15 bases between. The CDR3 covers 15 residues. In DNA form, the CDR3 reads TGTGCCAGCAGTTATTTGCCTCCGGGGGGTCAGCCCCAGCATTTT. This sequence encodes CASSYLPPGGQPQHF.

The genes are TRBV20-1 and TRBJ2-3; D perhaps matches TRBD2 (8 bases). CDR1 is DFQATT, CDR2 SNEGSKA, per germline (reference sequence). This CDR3 has 15 amino acids. Trimming pared 6 bases from V and 3 bases from J, leaving 19 bases between. CDR3 coding DNA: TGCAGTGCCCGGGACAGCGGGAGATTTACAGATACGCAGTATTTT. Amino acid sequence: CSARDSGRFTDTQYF.

This clonotype has a handful of counts. The chain recombines TRBV2 with TRBJ2-7, with 8 bases lining up with TRBD1. The CDR3 extends over 16 amino acids. Germline CDR1 SNHLY, CDR2 FYNNEI. Trimming cost V 8 bases and J 2 bases; bases outside gene matches: 14. The CDR3 loop reads CASQRDRSGLTYEQYF. CDR3 nucleotides: TGTGCCAGCCAAAGGGACAGGTCGGGACTGACCTACGAGCAGTACTTC.

The chain links TRBV7-2 to TRBJ2-4, with 8 positions matching TRBD1. Losses at the gene ends were 3 bases for V and 16 bases for J; bases not matched to a gene: 11. The germline CDR1 and CDR2 sequences are SGHTA and FQGNSA. This CDR3 is 13 amino acids long. CDR3 sequence reads: CASSFLLRTGTYF. Here the CDR3 DNA reads TGTGCCAGCAGCTTTCTTTTACGGACAGGGACATACTTC.

The chain uses TRBV11-2 and TRBJ2-3; D possibly corresponds to TRBD2 (5 bases). This CDR3 is 15 amino acids long. Trimming stripped 1 base from V and 1 base from J, with 9 bases between. Germline V gene sequence: CDR1 SGHAT, CDR2 FQNNGV. The CDR3 region is CASSLVIGGTDTQYF. The CDR3 DNA is TGTGCCAGCAGCTTAGTTATCGGGGGCACAGATACGCAGTATTTT.